This T cell receptor (beta chain) was retrieved from a study of shared clonotypes between healthy human individuals. Only in-frame clones appear in the TCRdb table, and some are missing; sequencing was by immunoSEQ multiplex PCR. There are about 1.1 million clones in the sample; 60% to 85% occur only once, and approximately 0.95% lies in the top ten. The CDR3 has 16 amino acids. CDR1 LNHNV and CDR2 YYDKDF come from the germline V gene (reference sequence). V lost 0 bases and J lost 6; bases outside the gene matches: 5. This receptor was identified in a man aged 18 to 35 in good health. Some clones in this sample may be carry-over from other donors' samples. Sequencing was carried out using memory CD4+ T cells from PBMCs. As to subset: CD45RA-negative fraction. The gene calls are TRBV15 and TRBJ1-5; TRBD1 matches at 10 bases. CDR3 loop: CATSRDWGQGSQPQHF. CDR3 in DNA: TGTGCCACCAGCAGAGACTGGGGACAGGGGAGTCAGCCCCAGCATTTT.